This T cell receptor beta chain was sequenced during a study of T cells after yellow fever vaccination. Germline CDR1 reads DFQATT; CDR2 reads SNEGSKA (reference sequence). The V gene lost 0 bases and the J gene lost 3 bases, with 14 bases spanning the gap. CDR3 size: 15 residues. TCRdb recomputed calls from the 5' RACE reads with MiXCR, one row per CDR3 protein. The sample carries 150,000 to 200,000 distinct CDR3 sequences, 7% to 10% recorded once. Findings and limits, study-wide: Most primary-vaccination clones recurred post-booster (under 98% CD4, roughly 91% CD8).

Turning to this clonotype: Its antigen remains unidentified.

The clonotype originates from a man aged 18 to 30 who received the YFV17D yellow fever vaccine. This chain links TRBV20-1 with TRBJ1-1; D not certain. This material consisted of CD8+ T cells sorted from PBMCs, taken 45 days after the yellow fever booster vaccination. As DNA, the CDR3 is TGCAGTGCTAGAGATCAGGTTGGAAAGTACACTGAAGCTTTCTTT. Protein sequence: CSARDQVGKYTEAFF.